The rows below give T cell receptor beta chains drawn from one sample of a study of T cells in Graves' hyperthyroidism and ophthalmopathy. Using its own MiXCR run on the multiplex PCR reads, TCRdb lists one record per CDR3 protein. The table lists approximately 600,000 distinct CDR3 sequences, about 20% of them singletons. The material sequenced was blood. Every receptor here comes from a man aged 25-45 years with Graves' ophthalmopathy. The CDR3 runs from the conserved cysteine through the conserved F or W. The order of the fields is CDR3 DNA, CDR3 protein, D gene, V gene, J gene, clone size. The D gene is left open where the match is weak. Only part of the rows carry a size: once, few, many, or a class if the clone is expanded.

TGTGCCAGCACAACTAGCGGGAGGGCCGGCGAGCAGTACTTC,CASTTSGRAGEQYF,TRBD2,TRBV7-2,TRBJ2-7,NA
TGTGCCAGCAGTTCCAGGGTGCCTGGAAACACCATATATTTT,CASSSRVPGNTIYF,NA,TRBV6-5,TRBJ1-3,few
TGTGCCACCAGACTAGCGTATACCGGGTCCTACAATGAGCAGTTCTTC,CATRLAYTGSYNEQFF,TRBD2,TRBV15,TRBJ2-1,once
TGTGCCAGCAGTAATGGACGGAGCACAGATACGCAGTATTTT,CASSNGRSTDTQYF,NA,TRBV9,TRBJ2-3,NA
TGTGCCAGCAGTGAAAAGACAGGGGGCGGGGAGCTGTTTTTT,CASSEKTGGGELFF,TRBD1,TRBV28,TRBJ2-2,few
TGCAGTAAGAGCGAGGGTAGCACAGATACGCAGTATTTT,CSKSEGSTDTQYF,NA,TRBV20-1,TRBJ2-3,many
TGTGCCAGCAGTTTATCGATCGGCGGGGGGGAGACCCAGTACTTC,CASSLSIGGGETQYF,TRBD2,TRBV27,TRBJ2-5,few
TGTGCCAGCAAATCCGGCGGAGATACGCAGTATTTT,CASKSGGDTQYF,NA,TRBV27,TRBJ2-3,NA
TGTGCCAGCAGCGTAGAGGTGGGAAGCTCCTACGAGCAGTACTTC,CASSVEVGSSYEQYF,NA,TRBV9,TRBJ2-7,NA
TGTGCCAGCAGCCTCAGGGAGGGAGACACTGAAGCTTTCTTT,CASSLREGDTEAFF,NA,TRBV2,TRBJ1-1,many
TGTGCCTCCCGCCGAGCGGGGGGTGAAGAGACCCAGTACTTC,CASRRAGGEETQYF,TRBD2,TRBV15,TRBJ2-5,many
TGTGCCAGCAGCGGCGACAGGGGAGATACGCAGTATTTT,CASSGDRGDTQYF,TRBD1,TRBV6-4,TRBJ2-3,NA
TGCAGTGCTAGACAGGGGGGTCCCTACGAGCAGTACTTC,CSARQGGPYEQYF,NA,TRBV20-1,TRBJ2-7,few
TGTGCCTCTAACGTCCGCAGCGCGGGGGCAGATACGCAGTATTTT,CASNVRSAGADTQYF,TRBD2,TRBV28,TRBJ2-3,many
TGTGCCAGCAGTTACGCTAGCGGGAGTGGGGGTCACAATGAGCAGTTCTTC,CASSYASGSGGHNEQFF,TRBD2,TRBV6-5,TRBJ2-1,NA
TGTGCCAGCACAATAGCGGCCACTAGCACAGATACGCAGTATTTT,CASTIAATSTDTQYF,NA,TRBV12-3/TRBV12-4,TRBJ2-3,few
TGTGCCAGCAGCCCTGAACTAGCGGGAGTGCCGAGCGGGGAGCTGTTTTTT,CASSPELAGVPSGELFF,TRBD2,TRBV11-2,TRBJ2-2,NA
TGCGCCAGCAGCCAACCAACCGGGCCCCGTAATTCACCCCTCCACTTT,CASSQPTGPRNSPLHF,NA,TRBV4-1,TRBJ1-6,few
TGTGCCAGCAGTGGGGTGGTAAGTCAGCCCCAGCATTTT,CASSGVVSQPQHF,NA,TRBV2,TRBJ1-5,few
TGTGCCAGCCTTACCCGGGCCAGGAATCAGCCCCAGCATTTT,CASLTRARNQPQHF,NA,TRBV28,TRBJ1-5,many
TGTGCCAGCAGTTGGCCCAAGGTCAATAACGAGCAGTACTTC,CASSWPKVNNEQYF,NA,TRBV28,TRBJ2-7,many
TGTGCCAGCTCACCGGGTGTGCAGGGGGCAAACACTGAAGCTTTCTTT,CASSPGVQGANTEAFF,TRBD1,TRBV18,TRBJ1-1,NA
TGTGCCAGCAGCCAAGTCGGACAGGGGGCCTACGAGCAGTACTTC,CASSQVGQGAYEQYF,TRBD1,TRBV14,TRBJ2-7,many
TGCGCCAGCAGCTTGGGGGACGGAGCCGCCAATCAGCCCCAGCATTTT,CASSLGDGAANQPQHF,NA,TRBV5-1,TRBJ1-5,few
TGTGCCAGCAGTTACCCCGGGACAGGGCTGTACGAGCAGTACTTC,CASSYPGTGLYEQYF,TRBD1,TRBV6-5,TRBJ2-7,few
TGCGCCAGCAGCCAAGATCAAGTCGGCAACCAGAACACTGAAGCTTTCTTT,CASSQDQVGNQNTEAFF,NA,TRBV4-3,TRBJ1-1,few
TGTGCCAGCTTATTCAGCTTTATCCCCGGACAGCTGAACACTGAAGCTTTCTTT,CASLFSFIPGQLNTEAFF,NA,TRBV27,TRBJ1-1,few
TGTGCCAGCAGCTTAGTAGGGGCCACCGGGGAGCTGTTTTTT,CASSLVGATGELFF,NA,TRBV7-9,TRBJ2-2,NA
TGCAGTGCTACAAGACAGGGCCATGGCGGGGAGCTGTTTTTT,CSATRQGHGGELFF,TRBD1,TRBV20-1,TRBJ2-2,NA
TGTGCCAGCTCACGATCCCGGGACCCTAACTACGAGCAGTACTTC,CASSRSRDPNYEQYF,NA,TRBV18,TRBJ2-7,many
TGTGCCAGCAGCCGAGTGACAGGGGCGAACACCGGGGAGCTGTTTTTT,CASSRVTGANTGELFF,TRBD1,TRBV3-1,TRBJ2-2,few
TGTGCCAGCAGCTCCGACAGGAACCGCTATGGCTACACCTTC,CASSSDRNRYGYTF,NA,TRBV11-2,TRBJ1-2,many
TGTGCCAGCAGCGTAGGACAGACCACAACTAATGAAAAACTGTTTTTT,CASSVGQTTTNEKLFF,NA,TRBV9,TRBJ1-4,NA
TGTGCCAGCAGTGTGGAAGTTAGGATGAACACTGAAGCTTTCTTT,CASSVEVRMNTEAFF,NA,TRBV6-4,TRBJ1-1,NA
TGTGCCACCAGCAGATCCAAGCCCACAGATACGCAGTATTTT,CATSRSKPTDTQYF,NA,TRBV15,TRBJ2-3,few
TGTGCCAGCAGTTTACGGTCCAACGAGCAGTACTTC,CASSLRSNEQYF,NA,TRBV27,TRBJ2-7,many
TGTGCCAGCAGTCACCAAGGACAGGGGAATCAGCCCCAGCATTTT,CASSHQGQGNQPQHF,TRBD1,TRBV6-1,TRBJ1-5,few
TGTGCCAGCAGTTTGTTAGGAGAGAGCTCTGGGGCCAACGTCCTGACTTTC,CASSLLGESSGANVLTF,NA,TRBV27,TRBJ2-6,few
TGTGCCAGCAGCTTAGTTGGGGGGATTAATGAAAAACTGTTTTTT,CASSLVGGINEKLFF,NA,TRBV7-6,TRBJ1-4,NA
TGTGCCAGCAGTTCCGGAAACAGGGGCCAGCCCCAGCATTTT,CASSSGNRGQPQHF,TRBD1,TRBV28,TRBJ1-5,many
TGTGCCAGCAGCTTGTTGGACAGGGGTTACGAGAACACCGGGGAGCTGTTTTTT,CASSLLDRGYENTGELFF,TRBD1,TRBV7-2,TRBJ2-2,NA
TGTGCCAGCAGCTTAGCTAGCAGAGAAAATGAGCAGTTCTTC,CASSLASRENEQFF,NA,TRBV11-2,TRBJ2-1,many
TGTGCCAGCAGCTTAAGGGGGACTAACCCCTACGAGCAGTACTTC,CASSLRGTNPYEQYF,NA,TRBV7-9,TRBJ2-7,NA
TGTGCCAGCAGCCACGGAGCGGGACTAGCCAGCACAGATACGCAGTATTTT,CASSHGAGLASTDTQYF,TRBD2,TRBV4-2,TRBJ2-3,NA
TGTGCCAGCAGTTCCCCGGGAGGGACAGGGGACGGCTACACCTTC,CASSSPGGTGDGYTF,TRBD1,TRBV28,TRBJ1-2,many
TGTGCCAGCAGCTCCTCGACTCTGGGGGGCAGGACAGATACGCAGTATTTT,CASSSSTLGGRTDTQYF,NA,TRBV11-2,TRBJ2-3,many
TGTGCCAGCAGCCCCCTAACTTCAGCGAGCTCCTACGAGCAGTACTTC,CASSPLTSASSYEQYF,NA,TRBV6-1,TRBJ2-7,few
TGTGCCTGGAGGATGGGACTAGCGGGGATCAATGAGCAGTTCTTC,CAWRMGLAGINEQFF,TRBD2,TRBV30,TRBJ2-1,NA
TGCGCCAGCAGCTTCAGGACAGGTGACACCGGGGAGCTGTTTTTT,CASSFRTGDTGELFF,TRBD1,TRBV5-1,TRBJ2-2,NA
TGCGCCAGCAGCCAAGAGGACGGGAGAGGATACAATGAGCAGTTCTTC,CASSQEDGRGYNEQFF,NA,TRBV4-1,TRBJ2-1,few
TGTGCCAGCAGTTTTGACGGGGTGAACGTGGGCACAGATACGCAGTATTTT,CASSFDGVNVGTDTQYF,NA,TRBV12-3/TRBV12-4,TRBJ2-3,many
TGTGCCAGCAGCTCTGTCGGGTATGAGCAGTTCTTC,CASSSVGYEQFF,NA,TRBV7-8,TRBJ2-1,many
TGCGCCAGCAGCTTGAGCAACAATGAGCAGTTCTTC,CASSLSNNEQFF,NA,TRBV5-1,TRBJ2-1,many
TGTGCCATCAGTGAAATCTCAAGGTCAGATACGCAGTATTTT,CAISEISRSDTQYF,NA,TRBV10-3,TRBJ2-3,NA